This T cell receptor beta chain was captured in a study of early T cells in non-severe SARS-CoV-2 infection. Across the whole study: Chains stayed unpaired after sequencing of bulk RNA from unsorted whole blood. Study-level results: Private and CD4 specificities were missed by VDJdb matching, which favored anti-spike CD8 responses.

Each single cDNA molecule received a unique molecular identifier. TCRdb recomputed calls from the 5' RACE reads with MiXCR, one row per CDR3 protein. The profile shows fewer than 100,000 distinct CDR3 sequences, roughly 13% of them singletons. As for this clonotype: Its antigen is not known.

The V gene's germline CDR1 is DFQATT and CDR2 SNEGSKA (reference sequence). The CDR3 covers 14 residues. Trimming left V 3 bases short and J 0 bases short, with 11 bases between. This clonotype was sampled from an adult who was a healthcare worker with PCR-confirmed SARS-CoV-2 infection or an uninfected control (not recorded which). Sequencing used whole blood. This chain connects TRBV20-1 to TRBJ1-1; no definite D call. In DNA form, the CDR3 reads TGCAGTGCTAGGAGAACCGTACTGAACACTGAAGCTTTCTTT. Encoded protein: CSARRTVLNTEAFF.